This T cell receptor beta chain originates from a study of human T cells and chemical hapten exposure. About the study: Patients were given diphenylcyclopropenone on the scalp weekly across the approximately 24-week study.

Regarding time point: pre-sensitization, week 0. The treatment denotes: therapeutic diphenylcyclopropenone sensitization with weekly scalp DPC. TCRdb re-derived calls from the RACE reads in MiXCR, one entry per CDR3 protein. Of over 300,000 distinct CDR3 sequences listed, roughly 5% were seen once; the top ten hold 2% to 3%. Germline V gene sequence: CDR1 LGHNT, CDR2 FRNRAP. The CDR3 is made up of 15 amino acids. Germline trimming cut 0 bases from V and 8 bases from J; bases unmatched to any gene: 9. This clonotype was seen ten or more times. This rearrangement joins TRBV12-5 to TRBJ1-1, with 7 bases aligning to TRBD1. The source material was whole blood, sampled in connection with sensitization to the hapten diphenylcyclopropenone (DPC). The sequence derives from a woman in her forties or fifties with alopecia areata. Some clones in this sample may be carry-over from other donors' samples. This chain's CDR3 is CASGLVRTGEREAFF. CDR3 coding DNA: TGTGCTAGTGGTTTGGTTAGGACAGGCGAACGAGAAGCTTTCTTT.